This record covers a single T cell receptor beta chain. These data are taken from a study of shared clonotypes between healthy human individuals. About the research overall: Sampling drew on donors who were a couple of women and three men aged 18 to 49.

Germline CDR1 is SGHRS and CDR2 is YFSETQ. Between the trimmed V and J ends, which lost 5 bases and 5 bases, there was a span of 14 bases. This CDR3 spans 13 amino acids. Naive CD8 isolation took CD45RO-negative cells positively selected for CCR7 and excluded terminally differentiated effector memory CD45RA+ cells. TCRdb's table, derived via immunoSEQ multiplex PCR, lists solely in-frame clones and lacks some. This sample yields approximately 1.9 million clones, of which roughly 95% are seen a single time; 1.5% to 2% belongs to the top ten. This TCR was sampled from a man aged 18 to 30 in good health. Some clones in this sample may be carry-over from other donors' samples. The rearrangement links TRBV5-1 to TRBJ2-7; possibly TRBD1 for D (6 bases). Sequenced: naive CD8+ T cells from PBMCs. The CDR3 sequence: CASRPQGSNEQYF. CDR3 nucleotide sequence: TGCGCCAGCAGACCCCAGGGGTCCAACGAGCAGTACTTC.